These 27 T cell receptor beta chains originate from one sample sequenced in a study of siplizumab effects on memory and regulatory T cells. Sequencing used immunoSEQ multiplex PCR; TCRdb keeps in-frame clones, though not all of them. This table holds around 110,000 clones, roughly 94% found once. Sequenced sample: non-Treg CD4+ T cells sorted from blood. The receptor set was obtained from a human donor in good health.

V is TRBV5-4 and J is TRBJ2-1; D perhaps matches TRBD1 (6 bases). CDR1 and CDR2 (germline): SGHNT, YYREEE (reference sequence). The V and J ends lost 4 bases and 4 bases respectively, with 15 bases between them. The length of the CDR3 is 15 residues. Here the CDR3 DNA reads TGTGCCAGCAGCCCGGACTGGGGGCTATACAATGAGCAGTTCTTC. It yields the protein CASSPDWGLYNEQFF.

The chain has TRBV5-5 and TRBJ2-1; a weak D match, TRBD1 (6 bases). CDR3 length: 16 amino acids. V gave up 0 bases and J gave up 7 bases, with 17 bases separating them. The germline V gene encodes CDR1 SGHKS and CDR2 YYEKEE (reference sequence). The CDR3 DNA is TGTGCCAGCAGCTTGGCCTTCACAGGGATGTCGAATGAGCAGTTCTTC. Its translation is CASSLAFTGMSNEQFF.

The chain joins TRBV10-3 to TRBJ1-2; 9 nucleotides align to TRBD1. Germline V CDR1 and CDR2: ENHRY, SYGVKD. CDR3 size: 15 residues. The J segment lost 4 bases and the V segment lost 6 bases, leaving 9 bases of the junction unmatched. The CDR3 DNA is TGTGCCATCAGCCCACAACAGGGGGCACCCTATGGCTACACCTTC. It encodes CAISPQQGAPYGYTF.

The J gene is TRBJ2-7, the V gene TRBV5-1; D not resolved. This CDR3 region has 12 residues. The V and J ends lost 0 bases and 5 bases respectively, with 6 bases between them. CDR1 and CDR2 from the germline V gene are SGHRS and YFSETQ. The CDR3 sequence is CASSLEGNEQYF. The CDR3 coding sequence is TGCGCCAGCAGCTTGGAAGGAAACGAGCAGTACTTC.

The chain uses TRBV7-9 and TRBJ1-4, with 11 bases aligning to TRBD1. V trimming: 4 bases; J trimming: 4 bases; junction bases outside the gene matches: 14. The CDR3 consists of 19 residues. Germline V gene sequence: CDR1 SEHNR, CDR2 FQNEAQ (reference sequence). Here the CDR3 reads CASSSPHRGQGGGNEKLFF. CDR3 bases: TGTGCCAGCAGCTCGCCCCACCGGGGACAGGGGGGAGGTAATGAAAAACTGTTTTTT. Using reference TRBV7-9 and TRBJ1-4 for the parts outside the CDR3, the full variable domain is DTGVSQNPRHKITKRGQNVTFRCDPISEHNRLYWYRQTLGQGPEFLTYFQNEAQLEKSRLLSDRFSAERPKGSFSTLEIQRTEQGDSAMYLCASSSPHRGQGGGNEKLFFGSGTQLSVL.

The V call is TRBV11-2, the J call TRBJ2-3; D perhaps matches TRBD2 (5 bases). The CDR3 contains 13 residues. The V gene lost 2 bases and the J gene lost 4 bases, with 7 bases spanning the gap. Germline lookup yields CDR1 SGHAT and CDR2 FQNNGV. CDR3 sequence: CASSLREPDTQYF. As DNA, the CDR3 is TGTGCCAGCAGCTTAAGGGAGCCAGATACGCAGTATTTT.

On this clone: One end of the junction does not line up with germline, which may come from a read error. V is TRBV27 and J is TRBJ2-7; tentatively, D is TRBD2 (5 bases). The CDR3 is 13 residues long. Germline V lookup: CDR1 MNHEY, CDR2 SMNVEV (reference sequence). CDR3 DNA: TGTGCCAGCAGTCCACGGACTCTCTACGGGCAGCACTTC. As protein: CASSPRTLYGQHF.

This clone was recorded only once. The V and J genes are TRBV2 and TRBJ2-1; TRBD2 aligns across 8 bases. The J segment lost 4 bases and the V segment lost 0 bases, leaving 2 bases of the junction unmatched. This CDR3 contains 15 residues. From germline, CDR1 is SNHLY and CDR2 FYNNEI. The CDR3 sequence is CASSEASGAYNEQFF. The CDR3 region has the DNA TGTGCCAGCAGTGAAGCTAGCGGGGCGTACAATGAGCAGTTCTTC.

This clone was seen once. The V call is TRBV2, the J call TRBJ2-7; D uncertain. CDR3 length equals 17 residues. V lost 4 bases, J lost 1 base, and 20 bases lay in between. Looked up from germline, CDR1 is SNHLY and CDR2 is FYNNEI. In DNA, the CDR3 is TGTGCCAGCAGTGTCATAACCGAAGTGGGTACTTCCTACGAGCAGTACTTC. It specifies CASSVITEVGTSYEQYF.

V and J are TRBV29-1 and TRBJ2-6, with D uncertain. V gave up 0 bases and J gave up 0 bases, with 12 bases separating them. CDR3 size: 17 residues. The germline CDR1 and CDR2 sequences are SQVTM and ANQGSEA. The CDR3 spells CSVEEWQFSSGANVLTF. CDR3 DNA: TGCAGCGTTGAAGAGTGGCAGTTTTCCTCTGGGGCCAACGTCCTGACTTTC.

The V gene is TRBV18, the J gene TRBJ2-6; 7 bases line up with TRBD1. Germline CDR1 KGHSH, CDR2 LQKENI. V trimming: 3 bases; J trimming: 0 bases; junction bases outside the gene matches: 5. The CDR3 has 17 residues. This chain's CDR3 is CASSPGTVYSGANVLTF. DNA for the CDR3: TGTGCCAGCTCACCGGGGACAGTCTACTCTGGGGCCAACGTCCTGACTTTC. Complete variable domain (other parts from reference TRBV18 and TRBJ2-6): NAGVMQNPRHLVRRRGQEARLRCSPMKGHSHVYWYRQLPEEGLKFMVYLQKENIIDESGMPKERFSAEFPKEGPSILRIQQVVRGDSAAYFCASSPGTVYSGANVLTFGAGSRLTVL.

The chain uses TRBV11-3 and TRBJ2-7; either TRBD1 or TRBD2 may supply D (5 bases each). This CDR3 region has 15 residues. With 5 bases removed from V and 2 bases from J, the gap between germline ends came to 16 bases. Germline CDR1 SGHNT, CDR2 YENEEA. CDR3 coding DNA: TGTGCCAGCAGCCCAATGGGGGACGGGACCTACGAGCAGTACTTC. This sequence encodes CASSPMGDGTYEQYF.

The V call is TRBV27, the J call TRBJ2-5, with a possible D match to TRBD1 (7 bases). V lost 5 bases and J 4 bases, leaving 8 bases between the germline ends. Germline CDR1 and CDR2: MNHEY and SMNVEV (reference sequence). This CDR3 is built from 12 residues. CDR3 DNA: TGTGCCAGCAGTCAGGGGGGAGAGACCCAGTACTTC. Encoded protein: CASSQGGETQYF.

This clone was picked up one time. V gene TRBV7-6 combines with J gene TRBJ1-2, with D maybe TRBD1 (5 bases). Germline V gene sequence: CDR1 SGHVS, CDR2 FNYEAQ. Trimming removed 5 bases at V and 8 bases at J, with 15 bases between. This CDR3 comprises 13 residues. CDR3 nucleotides: TGTGCCAGCAGCCCCGGGACGGCTGGGGGCTACACCTTC. Amino acid sequence: CASSPGTAGGYTF.

V usage is TRBV4-1 and J usage is TRBJ1-5; no reliable D call. V gave up 0 bases and J gave up 1 base, with 7 bases separating them. The length of the CDR3 is 15 residues. The V gene's germline CDR1 is MGHRA and CDR2 YSYEKL. DNA for the CDR3: TGCGCCAGCAGCCAAGAATATGGCAGCAATCAGCCCCAGCATTTT. It translates to CASSQEYGSNQPQHF.

The V and J genes are TRBV2 and TRBJ1-3; no firm D call. CDR1 SNHLY and CDR2 FYNNEI come from the germline V gene. Trimming removed 10 bases at V and 0 bases at J, with 13 bases between. This CDR3 region has 14 residues. CDR3 DNA: TGTGCCACCCAATTAACACACTCTGGAAACACCATATATTTT. Translation: CATQLTHSGNTIYF.

J is TRBJ1-1 and V is TRBV6-1, with 8 positions matching TRBD1. V lost 6 bases, J lost 5 bases, and 8 bases stayed unmatched. There are 14 residues in the CDR3. CDR1 is MNHNS, CDR2 SASEGT, per germline. The CDR3 DNA reads as TGTGCCAGCAGCGGGACAGGTCCGGATACTGAAGCTTTCTTT. It encodes CASSGTGPDTEAFF.

This sequence joins TRBV15 and TRBJ1-2, with D hard to call. The CDR3 consists of 13 residues. From germline, CDR1 is LNHNV and CDR2 YYDKDF (reference sequence). Trimming shortened V by 3 bases and J by 3 bases, and 8 bases separated the two germline ends. The CDR3 DNA sequence: TGTGCCACCAGCAGGGACGGGTACTATGGCTACACCTTC. This gives the protein CATSRDGYYGYTF.

V is TRBV6-6 and J is TRBJ2-3; D perhaps matches TRBD1 (6 bases). The CDR3 covers 12 residues. Germline V gene data show CDR1 as MNHNY and CDR2 as SVGAGI (reference sequence). Here the CDR3 reads CAMAGGTDTQYF. The CDR3, as DNA: TGTGCGATGGCAGGGGGCACAGATACGCAGTATTTT.

The CDR3 DNA follows: TGTGCCAGCTCACCAGGGACAGGGTCCATTAAGGAGACCCAGTACTTC. Translating it yields CASSPGTGSIKETQYF. This rearrangement joins TRBV18 to TRBJ2-5; TRBD1 matches at 9 bases. The germline gives CDR1 KGHSH, CDR2 LQKENI. CDR3 size: 16 residues. The J segment lost 5 bases and the V segment lost 2 bases, leaving 9 bases of the junction unmatched.

This clone was picked up one time. V usage is TRBV7-2 and J usage is TRBJ2-2; D is perhaps TRBD2 (6 bases). CDR1 SGHTA and CDR2 FQGNSA come from the germline V gene. This CDR3 is 14 amino acids long. Trimming pared 2 bases from V and 6 bases from J, leaving 10 bases between. CDR3 nucleotides: TGTGCCAGCAGCTTATCCCGGGGGTCCGGGGAGCTGTTTTTT. Translating gives CASSLSRGSGELFF.

The chain combines TRBV27 with TRBJ2-5; unclear D gene. The ends were cut back, 2 bases at V and 4 bases at J, with 8 bases in the middle. This CDR3 spans 13 amino acids. In germline, CDR1 is MNHEY, CDR2 SMNVEV (reference sequence). As DNA, the CDR3 is TGTGCCAGCAGTTTAAGTGTCGGAGAGACCCAGTACTTC. Its translation is CASSLSVGETQYF.

The chain combines TRBV19 with TRBJ1-2; the D gene is possibly TRBD1 (6 bases). The CDR3 length is 13 residues. V lost 6 bases, J lost 6 bases, and 14 bases lay in between. CDR1 is LNHDA and CDR2 is SQIVND in the germline V gene (reference sequence). The chain's CDR3 is CASRPQGGDGYTF. The DNA of the CDR3 is TGTGCCAGTAGGCCCCAAGGGGGAGATGGCTACACCTTC.

This clone was seen just once. The chain is built from TRBV5-1 and TRBJ2-5; 7 bases match TRBD2. The CDR3 is made up of 14 amino acids. CDR1 and CDR2 from the germline V gene are SGHRS and YFSETQ. The junction had 1 base not matched to a gene; V was cut back by 0 bases and J by 2 bases. The DNA for the CDR3 is TGCGCCAGCAGCTTGGATAGCGGGCAAGAGACCCAGTACTTC. This translates into CASSLDSGQETQYF.

Only one count was recorded for this clone. The V and J genes are TRBV6-5 and TRBJ1-1, with D maybe TRBD1 (5 bases). The V and J ends lost 1 base and 0 bases respectively, with 6 bases between them. This CDR3 has 14 amino acids. Germline V gene data show CDR1 as MNHEY and CDR2 as SVGAGI. The CDR3 here is CASSYLGVNTEAFF. In DNA, the CDR3 is TGTGCCAGCAGTTACTTAGGGGTGAACACTGAAGCTTTCTTT.

This rearrangement joins TRBV19 to TRBJ1-1; a possible D gene is TRBD1 (5 bases). The CDR3 runs to 18 residues. Germline CDR1 and CDR2: LNHDA and SQIVND (reference sequence). Between the trimmed V and J ends, which lost 4 bases and 6 bases, there was a span of 27 bases. The DNA for the CDR3 is TGTGCCAGTAGTAGGAATACTGGGACCTTCCTCACCTCTCCTGAAGCTTTCTTT. The encoded protein is CASSRNTGTFLTSPEAFF.

The chain links TRBV7-9 to TRBJ1-1; no definite D call. The CDR3 covers 13 residues. Germline V CDR1 and CDR2: SEHNR, FQNEAQ (reference sequence). Trimming removed 0 bases from V and 2 bases from J, with 4 bases in between. CDR3 in amino acids: CASSLAANTEAFF. Here the CDR3 DNA reads TGTGCCAGCAGCTTAGCTGCCAACACTGAAGCTTTCTTT.